These 15 T cell receptor beta chains were all obtained from the same sample, sequenced in a study of T cells expressing NK-cell markers. TCRdb re-called the 5' RACE reads; one entry per CDR3 protein, DNA not given. In all, the sample yields roughly 180,000 distinct CDR3 sequences. The sequenced sample was blood T cells: a sorted CD56 or NKG2C T cell subset, CD4+ or CD8+ T cells, or bulk PBMC T cells (not recorded which). The receptors were sampled from a woman aged 18 to 75 in good health.

The rearrangement uses TRBV7-6 and TRBJ2-3; TCRdb outputs TRBD2, but without DNA this stays unchecked. CDR3 length: 13 amino acids. From germline, CDR1 is SGHVS and CDR2 FNYEAQ. The CDR3 spells CASSSLGGWAQYF.

The chain joins TRBV5-6 to TRBJ2-7; the D gene TCRdb calls, TRBD2, cannot be checked with no DNA. The V gene's germline CDR1 is SGHDT and CDR2 YYEEEE. The CDR3 spans 13 residues. Here the CDR3 reads CASSLGRAGEQYF.

This chain connects TRBV5-4 to TRBJ2-2; TCRdb designates TRBD2, a call that cannot be tested without DNA. Germline CDR1 SGHNT, CDR2 YYREEE (reference sequence). This CDR3 contains 16 residues. CDR3 sequence reads: CATRISGGPITGELFF.

The CDR3 is CASRPGGMNTEAFF. The V call is TRBV6-1, the J call TRBJ1-1; checking the TCRdb D call of TRBD1 is not possible without DNA. The germline V gene encodes CDR1 MNHNS and CDR2 SASEGT. The CDR3 runs to 14 residues.

V and J are TRBV30 and TRBJ2-7; TCRdb selects TRBD2, and the lack of DNA leaves this call unchecked. The V gene's germline CDR1 is GTSNPN and CDR2 SVGIG (reference sequence). The CDR3 runs 15 residues. The CDR3 loop is CAWSVRTSGSYEQYF.

This chain uses TRBV20-1 with TRBJ2-5; the TCRdb D gene call, TRBD1, has no DNA to confirm it. This CDR3 is 13 amino acids long. The germline gives CDR1 DFQATT, CDR2 SNEGSKA (reference sequence). Here the CDR3 reads CSANTQVGETQYF.

CDR3 loop: CASSPRPWTSGGRTHQYNEQFF. This chain connects TRBV4-2 to TRBJ2-1; TCRdb reports TRBD2, a call that lacks DNA to check it against. This CDR3 has 22 residues. The germline CDR1 and CDR2 sequences are LGHNA and YNFKEQ.

The chain carries TRBV7-6 and TRBJ2-2; the TRBD1 assignment by TCRdb is unverifiable without DNA. From germline, CDR1 is SGHVS and CDR2 FNYEAQ. The CDR3 consists of 15 residues. The CDR3 region is CASREGSHGTGELFF.

This sequence joins TRBV7-2 and TRBJ2-6; the D call from TCRdb, TRBD1, cannot be confirmed without DNA. Germline V gene data show CDR1 as SGHTA and CDR2 as FQGNSA. The CDR3 runs to 16 residues. CDR3: CASSFKGGDGANVLTF.

This chain links TRBV20-1 with TRBJ1-2; TCRdb indicates TRBD1, and absent DNA this call remains unverified. The CDR3 extends over 14 amino acids. Germline values: CDR1 DFQATT, CDR2 SNEGSKA (reference sequence). The CDR3 reads CSARVSRGRDGYTF.

This CDR3 reads CASSSSWFLGRGGGRTEKLFF. The chain uses TRBV11-2 and TRBJ1-4. Germline V gene data show CDR1 as SGHAT and CDR2 as FQNNGV. The CDR3 has 21 residues.

The chain recombines TRBV12-3 or TRBV12-4 with TRBJ1-1; TCRdb proposes TRBD1, but this gene call is untestable without DNA. The CDR3 runs 15 residues. The CDR3 loop is CASSFGWTGNTEAFF.

The rearrangement uses TRBV29-1 and TRBJ1-2; the D call of TRBD1 rests on TCRdb alone, since no DNA is present to check it. CDR3 size: 13 residues. CDR1 and CDR2 (germline): SQVTM, ANQGSEA. The CDR3 protein is CSVGAGRNYGYTF.

The chain combines TRBV10-3 with TRBJ2-1; there is no DNA to check the TCRdb D call of TRBD2. The CDR3 totals 16 residues. Germline V gives CDR1 ENHRY, CDR2 SYGVKD. CDR3 protein: CAISESGRNPYNEQFF.

The chain links TRBV7-3 to TRBJ2-2; TCRdb lists TRBD2, though no DNA is available to test this call. Germline V gene sequence: CDR1 SGHTA, CDR2 FQGTGA. The CDR3 has 20 residues. CDR3 loop: CASSSRGKRGGGPTAGELFF.